The T cell receptor (beta chain) described here comes from a study of pediatric ulcerative colitis. Study-wide background: Disease was pancolitis in seven or eight and left-sided in two, histology-confirmed. Study-wide results and limits: No controls had the two rectal clonotypes shared by ulcerative colitis patients. Acute severe colitis showed lower rectal diversity from clonal expansions.

Of note for this clone: Its antigen is currently unknown.

One to two pinch biopsies were taken from the rectum during colonoscopy. This was a survey-level run. Using immunoSEQ multiplex PCR, the repertoire was profiled, and TCRdb retains in-frame clones only, with some absent. This table has tens of thousands of clones, about 81% appearing once. Sequencing was done on a sample of gut tissue. This TCR derives from a boy younger than 18 with mild ulcerative colitis.

The CDR3 coding sequence is TGTGCCAGCAGCCGGGACTCGTCCTACGAGCAGTACTTC. Translation gives CASSRDSSYEQYF. V and J are TRBV7-2 and TRBJ2-7; weak D call: TRBD2 (6 bases). The CDR3 runs to 13 residues. The germline V gene has CDR1 SGHTA and CDR2 FQGNSA. Trimming took 5 bases from V and 1 from J, leaving 9 bases between them.